This entry lists 29 T cell receptor beta chains sequenced from one sample in a study of cytomegalovirus exposure and HLA in healthy donors. TCRdb's table, derived via immunoSEQ multiplex PCR, lists solely in-frame clones and lacks some. The table records 60,000 to 90,000 clones, about 93% of them present only once. Sequencing used PBMCs. The receptors were gathered from a young woman in good health and CMV-seronegative.

This clone was seen only a few times. V is TRBV5-1 and J is TRBJ2-4, with TRBD2 matching over 12 bases. The CDR3 runs 20 residues. Germline-derived CDR1 and CDR2 are SGHRS and YFSETQ. V shed 4 bases, J shed 1 base, and the junction held 15 bases outside the gene matches. This CDR3 is CASSQPRMLAGGRAKNIQYF. The DNA of the CDR3 is TGCGCCAGCAGCCAACCAAGAATGCTAGCGGGGGGGCGGGCCAAAAACATTCAGTACTTC. Complete variable domain (other parts from reference TRBV5-1 and TRBJ2-4): KAGVTQTPRYLIKTRGQQVTLSCSPISGHRSVSWYQQTPGQGLQFLFEYFSETQRNKGNFPGRFSGRQFSNSRSEMNVSTLELGDSALYLCASSQPRMLAGGRAKNIQYFGAGTRLSVL.

V gene TRBV5-4 combines with J gene TRBJ2-5, with unresolved D. Germline CDR1 SGHNT, CDR2 YYREEE (reference sequence). The ends were cut back, 0 bases at V and 5 bases at J, with 14 bases in the middle. The length of the CDR3 is 15 residues. The CDR3 DNA sequence: TGTGCCAGCAGCTTGGGAGTGGGCCGCCCGGAGACCCAGTACTTC. This encodes CASSLGVGRPETQYF.

The chain couples TRBV5-1 to TRBJ2-3; perhaps TRBD2 as D (5 bases). Trimming pared 2 bases from V and 0 bases from J, leaving 7 bases between. CDR3 length equals 14 residues. Germline V CDR1 and CDR2: SGHRS, YFSETQ. The CDR3 DNA follows: TGCGCCAGCAGCTTAGCGGAGAGCACAGATACGCAGTATTTT. This translates into CASSLAESTDTQYF.

This clone was detected once. This sequence joins TRBV19 and TRBJ1-2; D is uncertain. CDR1 and CDR2 (germline): LNHDA, SQIVND (reference sequence). V shed 1 base and J shed 8 bases, with 11 bases lying between them. The CDR3 covers 13 residues. The CDR3 is CASSIGGRSGYTF. The CDR3 DNA sequence: TGTGCCAGTAGTATAGGAGGGAGAAGCGGCTACACCTTC.

The chain employs TRBV7-9 and TRBJ1-5, with a tentative D call TRBD1 (6 bases). Germline assignment: CDR1 SEHNR and CDR2 FQNEAQ (reference sequence). Trimming left V 6 bases short and J 11 bases short, with 17 bases between. The CDR3 contains 13 residues. The CDR3 region is CASSTIGQLAQHF. The CDR3 DNA is TGTGCCAGCAGTACTATAGGACAGCTGGCCCAGCATTTT.

The genes are TRBV9 and TRBJ2-6; 9 bases fit TRBD1. This CDR3 has 21 residues. The germline V gene encodes CDR1 SGDLS and CDR2 YYNGEE. Trimming at V came to 2 bases and at J to 0 bases, leaving 15 bases not matched to a gene. The CDR3 bases are TGTGCCAGCAGCGTCCCCCGAGGGACAGGGCTAGTCCACTCTGGGGCCAACGTCCTGACTTTC. This codes for CASSVPRGTGLVHSGANVLTF.

The chain carries TRBV19 and TRBJ2-5; possibly TRBD2 for D (7 bases). The CDR3 consists of 15 residues. Germline V CDR1 and CDR2: LNHDA, SQIVND (reference sequence). The ends were cut back, 7 bases at V and 2 bases at J, with 17 bases in the middle. CDR3 coding DNA: TGTGCCAGTATGCCCCGGGGGGCGCGACAAGAGACCCAGTACTTC. As protein: CASMPRGARQETQYF.

The chain uses TRBV6-1 and TRBJ2-1; D remains ambiguous. CDR3 length equals 11 residues. The V and J ends lost 7 bases and 5 bases respectively, with 6 bases between them. The germline gives CDR1 MNHNS, CDR2 SASEGT. The CDR3 DNA reads TGTGCCAGCACTACCCACAATGAGCAGTTCTTC. It translates to CASTTHNEQFF.

The V call is TRBV28, the J call TRBJ2-5; 10 nucleotides match TRBD1. CDR3 length: 14 residues. CDR1 is MDHEN, CDR2 SYDVKM, per germline. The ends lost 5 bases at V and 5 bases at J; junction bases unmatched: 5. The CDR3, as DNA: TGTGCCAGCAGTCCACCGGGACAGGGGGAGACCCAGTACTTC. Its translation: CASSPPGQGETQYF. The full variable domain, its missing parts supplied by reference TRBV28 and TRBJ2-5, is DVKVTQSSRYLVKRTGEKVFLECVQDMDHENMFWYRQDPGLGLRLIYFSYDVKMKEKGDIPEGYSVSREKKERFSLILESASTNQTSMYLCASSPPGQGETQYFGPGTRLLVL.

The chain joins TRBV28 to TRBJ2-7; the D gene is possibly TRBD1 (6 bases). The CDR3 sequence is 14 residues long. V was trimmed by 7 bases and J by 1 base, leaving 14 bases between them. Germline V lookup: CDR1 MDHEN, CDR2 SYDVKM. CDR3 coding DNA: TGTGCCAGCACCCCTCCAGGGACATCCTACGAGCAGTACTTC. This codes for CASTPPGTSYEQYF.

The chain couples TRBV4-1 to TRBJ2-4; 9 nucleotides match TRBD1. This CDR3 has 15 residues. Trimming at V came to 2 bases and at J to 7 bases, leaving 6 bases not matched to a gene. Germline V gene lookup returns CDR1 MGHRA and CDR2 YSYEKL. Written as DNA, the CDR3 is TGCGCCAGCAGCCAAAACGGACAGGGGAACAACATTCAGTACTTC. Its protein is CASSQNGQGNNIQYF.

V is TRBV5-1 and J is TRBJ1-3, with D tentatively TRBD1 (6 bases). This CDR3 is 14 amino acids long. The V gene's germline CDR1 is SGHRS and CDR2 YFSETQ. The V gene lost 3 bases and the J gene lost 11 bases, with 18 bases spanning the gap. This CDR3 is CASSSGTIGTAIYF. Written as DNA, the CDR3 is TGCGCCAGCAGCTCCGGGACAATCGGTACCGCCATATATTTT.

The rearrangement joins TRBV9 to TRBJ1-5, with 9 bases aligning to TRBD1. The CDR3 length is 22 residues. Germline V lookup: CDR1 SGDLS, CDR2 YYNGEE. V was pared by 0 bases and J by 0 bases, with 19 bases of the junction left unmatched. The CDR3 spells CASSVVAGPSSQGAFSNQPQHF. The CDR3 nucleotides are TGTGCCAGCAGCGTAGTGGCGGGTCCTTCTTCACAGGGGGCATTTAGCAATCAGCCCCAGCATTTT.

The J gene is TRBJ2-1, the V gene TRBV2, with D possibly matching TRBD2 (6 bases). The CDR3 spans 14 residues. V lost 1 base to trimming and J lost 8 bases, with 12 bases between them. The V gene's germline CDR1 is SNHLY and CDR2 FYNNEI. The CDR3 nucleotides read TGTGCCAGCAGTGAAGGACCGGGGGTCGATGAGCAGTTCTTC. Its translation: CASSEGPGVDEQFF. Full variable domain (outside the CDR3, taken from reference TRBV2 and TRBJ2-1): EPEVTQTPSHQVTQMGQEVILRCVPISNHLYFYWYRQILGQKVEFLVSFYNNEISEKSEIFDDQFSVERPDGSNFTLKIRSTKLEDSAMYFCASSEGPGVDEQFFGPGTRLTVL.

The rearrangement uses TRBV9 and TRBJ1-2; a weak D match, TRBD1 (6 bases). In germline, CDR1 is SGDLS, CDR2 YYNGEE. Trimming pared 4 bases from V and 2 bases from J, leaving 15 bases between. The CDR3 runs to 15 residues. Here the CDR3 reads CASSPGPGANYGYTF. In DNA form, the CDR3 reads TGTGCCAGCAGCCCTGGCCCAGGGGCCAACTATGGCTACACCTTC.

The chain couples TRBV9 to TRBJ2-1; TRBD2 matches at 8 bases. Germline V gene lookup returns CDR1 SGDLS and CDR2 YYNGEE. The J segment lost 2 bases and the V segment lost 3 bases, leaving 10 bases of the junction unmatched. CDR3 length: 17 residues. The CDR3 reads CASSAPFGRGAYNEQFF. For the CDR3, the DNA is TGTGCCAGCAGCGCCCCTTTTGGGCGGGGGGCCTACAATGAGCAGTTCTTC. Looking up the rest from reference TRBV9 and TRBJ2-1 gives the full variable domain: DSGVTQTPKHLITATGQRVTLRCSPRSGDLSVYWYQQSLDQGLQFLIQYYNGEERAKGNILERFSAQQFPDLHSELNLSSLELGDSALYFCASSAPFGRGAYNEQFFGPGTRLTVL.

This chain connects TRBV9 to TRBJ2-4, with 10 bases fitting TRBD2. Germline-derived CDR1 and CDR2 are SGDLS and YYNGEE. V shed 0 bases, J shed 3 bases, and the junction held 6 bases outside the gene matches. The CDR3 is 17 amino acids. The CDR3 sequence is CASSVDSGGAVKNIQYF. CDR3 nucleotide sequence: TGTGCCAGCAGCGTAGACAGCGGGGGGGCGGTCAAAAACATTCAGTACTTC.

V and J are TRBV27 and TRBJ1-1; 8 bases line up with TRBD1. Germline V gives CDR1 MNHEY, CDR2 SMNVEV (reference sequence). The CDR3 loop spans 16 amino acids. The trim removed 5 bases at V and 1 base at J, leaving 9 bases unmatched. The CDR3 nucleotides are TGTGCCAGCAGTCCTTGGACAGGGTTCTCGAACACTGAAGCTTTCTTT. This translates into CASSPWTGFSNTEAFF.

The genes are TRBV11-2 and TRBJ2-7; 8 nucleotides match TRBD1. The V and J ends lost 5 bases and 5 bases, in that order; junction bases with no gene match: 5. The germline V gene encodes CDR1 SGHAT and CDR2 FQNNGV. The CDR3 is 13 amino acids. CDR3 in amino acids: CASSPSDRDEQYF. The CDR3 DNA reads as TGTGCCAGCAGCCCCTCGGACAGGGACGAGCAGTACTTC.

This clone is a singleton in its sample. This rearrangement joins TRBV7-3 to TRBJ1-1; D uncertain. Germline assignment: CDR1 SGHTA and CDR2 FQGTGA. The CDR3 is 15 amino acids. The V end lost 5 bases, the J end lost 8 bases, and 21 bases lay between the germline ends. CDR3 sequence reads: CASSPTSGPFEEAFF. In DNA form, the CDR3 reads TGTGCCAGCAGCCCAACCTCTGGGCCTTTCGAAGAAGCTTTCTTT.

This clone was observed once. J is TRBJ1-3 and V is TRBV7-9, with D unresolved. V was shortened by 2 bases and J by 0 bases, with 5 bases between the two germline ends. The length of the CDR3 is 14 residues. Germline-derived CDR1 and CDR2 are SEHNR and FQNEAQ (reference sequence). CDR3 in amino acids: CASSLIYSGNTIYF. The CDR3 DNA reads as TGTGCCAGCAGCTTAATATACTCTGGAAACACCATATATTTT.

The V and J genes are TRBV2 and TRBJ1-2; 8 nucleotides agree with TRBD1. The CDR3 loop spans 15 amino acids. Germline loops: CDR1 SNHLY, CDR2 FYNNEI. Losses at the gene ends were 4 bases for V and 6 bases for J; bases not matched to a gene: 10. CDR3: CASSGQGASSHGYTF. The CDR3 DNA reads TGTGCCAGCAGTGGGCAGGGGGCGAGTAGTCATGGCTACACCTTC. Full variable domain (missing parts from reference TRBV2 and TRBJ1-2): EPEVTQTPSHQVTQMGQEVILRCVPISNHLYFYWYRQILGQKVEFLVSFYNNEISEKSEIFDDQFSVERPDGSNFTLKIRSTKLEDSAMYFCASSGQGASSHGYTFGSGTRLTVV.

The chain carries TRBV7-3 and TRBJ2-1; D is undetermined. V shed 1 base and J shed 7 bases, with 14 bases lying between them. The CDR3 totals 15 residues. Per the germline V gene, CDR1 is SGHTA and CDR2 is FQGTGA. CDR3 sequence reads: CASSLMLGAENEQFF. CDR3 nucleotides: TGTGCCAGCAGCTTAATGCTCGGTGCGGAGAATGAGCAGTTCTTC.

The rearrangement uses TRBV25-1 and TRBJ2-2; maybe TRBD1 (5 bases). CDR1 is MGHDK, CDR2 SYGVNS, per germline. V was trimmed by 5 bases and J by 0 bases, leaving 7 bases between them. The CDR3 covers 14 residues. This CDR3 is CASSPRANTGELFF. The CDR3 nucleotides are TGTGCCAGCAGTCCCAGGGCGAACACCGGGGAGCTGTTTTTT.

CDR3 DNA: TGTGCCAGCAGGGCCAGGGGGCAGGTCACCGGGGAGCTGTTTTTT. It codes for CASRARGQVTGELFF. The rearrangement links TRBV6-6 to TRBJ2-2; 8 bases are shared with TRBD1. With V trimmed by 6 bases and J by 4 bases, 7 bases remained unmatched. Germline V gene lookup returns CDR1 MNHNY and CDR2 SVGAGI (reference sequence). The CDR3 has 15 amino acids.

The rearrangement joins TRBV5-1 to TRBJ2-3; D might be TRBD1 (5 bases). Germline values: CDR1 SGHRS, CDR2 YFSETQ. V lost 5 bases to trimming and J lost 5 bases, with 12 bases between them. CDR3 length: 13 amino acids. The CDR3 here is CASSVGQGDTQYF. The CDR3 DNA follows: TGCGCCAGCAGTGTTGGTCAGGGAGATACGCAGTATTTT.

The chain recombines TRBV19 with TRBJ2-3; tentative D call: TRBD1 (5 bases). From germline, CDR1 is LNHDA and CDR2 SQIVND (reference sequence). V was trimmed by 1 base and J by 12 bases, leaving 14 bases between them. CDR3 size: 13 residues. The CDR3 loop reads CASSIGLVGPQYF. CDR3 DNA sequence: TGTGCCAGTAGTATAGGTCTGGTGGGGCCACAGTATTTT.

The chain carries TRBV9 and TRBJ2-2; TRBD1 matches 10 bases. Trimming removed 1 base from V and 7 bases from J; junction bases left unmatched: 16. Germline lookup yields CDR1 SGDLS and CDR2 YYNGEE. The CDR3 length is 19 residues. CDR3 in DNA: TGTGCCAGCAGCGTAAGTCGGGACAGGGGTCCATATCGCGGCGGGGAGCTGTTTTTT. It translates to CASSVSRDRGPYRGGELFF. The complete variable domain, with remaining parts taken from reference TRBV9 and TRBJ2-2, reads DSGVTQTPKHLITATGQRVTLRCSPRSGDLSVYWYQQSLDQGLQFLIQYYNGEERAKGNILERFSAQQFPDLHSELNLSSLELGDSALYFCASSVSRDRGPYRGGELFFGEGSRLTVL.

V usage is TRBV10-3 and J usage is TRBJ1-6; 11 bases align to TRBD1. Trimming at V came to 10 bases and at J to 8 bases, leaving 7 bases not matched to a gene. Germline assignment: CDR1 ENHRY and CDR2 SYGVKD. The CDR3 contains 14 residues. CDR3 in DNA: TGTGCCACGGACAGGGGGCTTGAGGATTCACCCCTCCACTTT. It codes for CATDRGLEDSPLHF.